Below are 19 T cell receptor beta chains sequenced from a single sample in a study of T cells in Graves' hyperthyroidism and ophthalmopathy. Amplified regions were TCR beta CDR3 sequences from RNA transcripts. HTBI primers were employed in a first-round RT-PCR of the TCR CDR3. Via MiXCR, TCRdb re-called the multiplex PCR reads, giving one row per CDR3 protein. The top ten clones hold approximately 15% of a sample with 450,000 to 600,000 distinct CDR3 sequences, about 14% of them seen once. The sequenced sample was blood. The receptor source for this set is a woman aged 40 to 50 with Graves' hyperthyroidism.

This clonotype was counted many times. The CDR3 region has the DNA TGCGCCAGCAGTCCCGGGACAGGGCCCACAGATACGCAGTATTTT. Translation: CASSPGTGPTDTQYF. The chain couples TRBV10-1 to TRBJ2-3, with 9 bases aligning to TRBD1. The ends lost 5 bases at V and 2 bases at J; junction bases unmatched: 5. Germline V CDR1 and CDR2: WNHNN, SYGVQD (reference sequence). The CDR3 loop spans 15 amino acids.

The J gene is TRBJ2-2, the V gene TRBV3-1; TRBD2 might be the D (6 bases). There are 15 residues in the CDR3. Germline V CDR1 and CDR2: LGHDT, YNNKEL (reference sequence). V was pared by 3 bases and J by 6 bases, with 14 bases between. CDR3 in DNA: TGTGCCAGCAGCCAGATCGGGAGTCGAGCCGGGGAGCTGTTTTTT. This encodes CASSQIGSRAGELFF.

This chain joins TRBV20-1 and TRBJ1-2; 9 nucleotides line up with TRBD1. The J segment lost 4 bases and the V segment lost 4 bases, leaving 7 bases of the junction unmatched. Germline V gene lookup returns CDR1 DFQATT and CDR2 SNEGSKA (reference sequence). The CDR3 spans 14 residues. Here the CDR3 reads CSAISGTGFYGYTF. The CDR3, as DNA: TGCAGTGCTATCTCCGGGACAGGGTTCTATGGCTACACCTTC.

At least ten counts were recorded for this clonotype. The rearrangement uses TRBV20-1 and TRBJ2-7; 8 bases match TRBD2. The V gene's germline CDR1 is DFQATT and CDR2 SNEGSKA (reference sequence). The CDR3 extends over 13 amino acids. Trimming cost V 7 bases and J 6 bases; bases outside gene matches: 11. This CDR3 is CSGQTSVIVEQYF. The CDR3 DNA reads TGCAGTGGCCAGACTAGCGTAATAGTCGAGCAGTACTTC.

This clonotype was detected a few times. CDR3 region: CASSIEFGVSYNEQFF. The DNA of the CDR3 is TGTGCCAGTAGTATAGAGTTTGGGGTATCCTACAATGAGCAGTTCTTC. The V gene is TRBV19, the J gene TRBJ2-1, with D unclear. Trimming pared 0 bases from V and 1 base from J, leaving 10 bases between. CDR1 and CDR2 (germline): LNHDA, SQIVND (reference sequence). This CDR3 spans 16 amino acids.

This clonotype was detected ten times or more. This CDR3 reads CASSYSTGSANTGELFF. The DNA of the CDR3 is TGTGCCAGCAGTTACTCAACAGGGTCGGCGAACACCGGGGAGCTGTTTTTT. V gene TRBV6-5 combines with J gene TRBJ2-2; D possibly corresponds to TRBD1 (6 bases). The CDR3 is 17 amino acids. CDR1 and CDR2 from the germline V gene are MNHEY and SVGAGI. V was trimmed by 0 bases and J by 0 bases, leaving 11 bases between them.

This clonotype was picked up many times. V is TRBV5-1 and J is TRBJ1-1; 11 nucleotides line up with TRBD1. Germline CDR1 reads SGHRS; CDR2 reads YFSETQ. Trimming removed 4 bases from V and 6 bases from J; junction bases left unmatched: 5. The CDR3 is made up of 14 amino acids. In DNA, the CDR3 is TGCGCCAGCAGCGGGGGACAGGGGGTGGCTGAAGCTTTCTTT. This gives the protein CASSGGQGVAEAFF.

This clonotype was seen ten or more times. J is TRBJ2-4 and V is TRBV28, with TRBD1 matching over 8 bases. The V segment lost 8 bases and the J segment 6 bases; nucleotides outside the gene matches: 3. The CDR3 loop spans 12 amino acids. Per germline, CDR1 MDHEN and CDR2 SYDVKM. CDR3 coding DNA: TGTGCCAGCGACAGGGGCGGAAACATTCAGTACTTC. Protein: CASDRGGNIQYF.

Notes on this clonotype: A much more abundant neighbour one base away suggests this may be a read error. This chain joins TRBV12-3 or TRBV12-4 and TRBJ2-3, with D tentatively TRBD2 (5 bases). Trimming removed 3 bases at V and 5 bases at J, with 15 bases between. The CDR3 runs 15 residues. CDR3 region: CASSFGRSGRDTQYF. The CDR3 nucleotides read TGTGCCAGCAGTTTTGGTAGATCGGGAAGAGATACGCAGTATTTT.

The chain employs TRBV28 and TRBJ2-7; 7 bases align to TRBD2. Trimming at V came to 5 bases and at J to 2 bases, leaving 6 bases not matched to a gene. This CDR3 comprises 14 residues. Germline lookup yields CDR1 MDHEN and CDR2 SYDVKM. The CDR3, as DNA: TGTGCCAGCAGTCGAAGCGGGATCACCTACGAGCAGTACTTC. This sequence encodes CASSRSGITYEQYF. The whole variable domain, remainder taken from reference TRBV28 and TRBJ2-7, is DVKVTQSSRYLVKRTGEKVFLECVQDMDHENMFWYRQDPGLGLRLIYFSYDVKMKEKGDIPEGYSVSREKKERFSLILESASTNQTSMYLCASSRSGITYEQYFGPGTRLTVT.

This clonotype was seen ten or more times. The chain is built from TRBV13 and TRBJ2-4; either TRBD1 or TRBD2 may supply D (6 bases each). CDR3 size: 15 residues. Germline V gene data show CDR1 as PRHDT and CDR2 as FYEKMQ (reference sequence). V lost 3 bases and J 8 bases, leaving 17 bases between the germline ends. Here the CDR3 reads CASSFFGGGGYIQYF. The CDR3 bases are TGTGCCAGCAGCTTTTTCGGGGGCGGCGGGTACATTCAGTACTTC.

This clonotype was recorded at least ten times. The chain combines TRBV28 with TRBJ2-1; no reliable D call. Trimming took 6 bases from V and 0 from J, leaving 12 bases between them. Germline V CDR1 and CDR2: MDHEN, SYDVKM. There are 15 residues in the CDR3. CDR3 region: CASRPLRSSYNEQFF. The DNA of the CDR3 is TGTGCCAGCAGACCCTTGCGAAGCTCCTACAATGAGCAGTTCTTC.

There are many counts of this clonotype. CDR3 nucleotide sequence: TGTGCCAGCAGTTTAGCGCTTTCAGTGTTTCGGGTCGACGGGGAGCTGTTTTTT. It specifies CASSLALSVFRVDGELFF. J is TRBJ2-2 and V is TRBV12-3 or TRBV12-4; D ambiguous. V shed 0 bases and J shed 7 bases, with 21 bases lying between them. The CDR3 loop spans 18 amino acids.

This chain joins TRBV7-2 and TRBJ2-7; 9 nucleotides match TRBD2. V gave up 2 bases and J gave up 3 bases; unmatched junction bases: 11. The CDR3 length is 17 residues. Germline V gene lookup returns CDR1 SGHTA and CDR2 FQGNSA. The CDR3 here is CASSLWVGREGHYEQYF. For the CDR3, the DNA is TGTGCCAGCAGCTTATGGGTGGGGCGGGAGGGGCACTACGAGCAGTACTTC.

This clonotype was counted many times. J is TRBJ1-5 and V is TRBV20-1; D is ambiguous. The V gene's germline CDR1 is DFQATT and CDR2 SNEGSKA (reference sequence). Trimming removed 4 bases from V and 5 bases from J, with 12 bases in between. This CDR3 comprises 13 residues. CDR3 sequence: CSAKEEVDQPQHF. CDR3 in DNA: TGCAGTGCTAAGGAAGAGGTCGATCAGCCCCAGCATTTT.

About this clonotype: A read error may account for a junction end that differs from germline. The V and J genes are TRBV7-2 and TRBJ1-5; D uncertain. This CDR3 spans 16 amino acids. Germline CDR1 is SGHTA and CDR2 is FQGNSA. DNA of the CDR3: TGTGCCAGCAGCTTAGTTTTAGGTGATAGCGATCAGCCCCAGCATTTT. Protein product: CASSLVLGDSDQPQHF.

A remark on this clonotype: No conserved phenylalanine or tryptophan ends this CDR3, so it is likely a read error. V and J are TRBV5-1 and TRBJ1-1, with a possible D match to TRBD1 (6 bases). The V end was cut by 0 bases, the J end by 1 base, with 13 bases between. The CDR3 is made up of 16 amino acids. Per the germline V gene, CDR1 is SGHRS and CDR2 is YFSETQ. The CDR3 DNA follows: TGCGCCAGCAGCTTGGACACCGGGACACAGAACACTGAAGCTTTCCTT. This codes for CASSLDTGTQNTEAFL.

This clonotype was counted ten times or more. V and J are TRBV11-3 and TRBJ2-3; tentatively, D is TRBD1 (6 bases). This CDR3 contains 15 residues. Germline V CDR1 and CDR2: SGHNT, YENEEA. Trimming took 1 base from V and 5 from J, leaving 13 bases between them. CDR3 DNA sequence: TGTGCCAGCAGCTTAGTTTGGACAGAGGAAGATACGCAGTATTTT. Protein: CASSLVWTEEDTQYF.

Many counts were recorded for this clonotype. V and J are TRBV28 and TRBJ1-1, with no clear D. Germline lookup yields CDR1 MDHEN and CDR2 SYDVKM. The length of the CDR3 is 16 residues. V gave up 6 bases and J gave up 2 bases, with 19 bases separating them. Here the CDR3 DNA reads TGTGCCAGCAGCAACACCGGGAAGGCGAAAAACACTGAAGCTTTCTTT. It translates to CASSNTGKAKNTEAFF.